Below, one T cell receptor beta chain is given with its context. Mismatch with germline at one junction end may stem from a read error. Each CDR3 protein gets one entry after TCRdb re-called the PCR reads with MiXCR. The top ten clones hold 0.7% to 0.95% of a sample with roughly 93,000 distinct CDR3 sequences, around a fifth of them seen once. This entry is derived from a study of molecular identifiers for immune sequencing clone quantification. Germline lookup yields CDR1 SGDLS and CDR2 YYNGEE. The CDR3 has 15 amino acids. With RNA at 10%, 30% or 50%, naive CD8 libraries came from roughly 21,000 to 960,000 sorted cells.

Specimen: naive CD8+ T cells from blood, with Jurkat cell RNA spiked in. Subset specified: FACS-sorted CD8+CD4-CCR7+CD45RA+ naive T cells. The rearrangement uses TRBV9 and TRBJ2-5, with TRBD1 matching 8 bases. The TCR comes from a human donor in good health. Some libraries in this study had Jurkat cell RNA spiked in. As DNA, the CDR3 is TGTGCCAGCGGCGTAGCGGACAGGGAAATAGAGACCCAGTACTTC. It specifies CASGVADREIETQYF.